Given below is one T cell receptor (beta chain) in context. It has no known antigen specificity. No base quality values were provided; no much bigger clone lies one nucleotide off. The cysteine opens and the phenylalanine closes a CDR3 of 15 amino acids. Only the CDR3 part of the read is kept: 45 bases, read in frame from the first base. CDR1 and CDR2 are read off the germline V gene (reference sequence) as GTSNPN and SVGIG. Trimming at the junction amounts to 3 bases on V and 3 bases on J, and the germline ends lie 15 bases apart. RNA was extracted with the RNeasy kit and about 0.5 to 1 ug was reverse transcribed using random hexamers. The immunoSEQ multiplex PCR assay, which covers 54 Vbeta and 13 Jbeta segments, was used to amplify TCR beta CDR3 regions. PCR amplification bias was corrected by using a synthetic template baseline for primer optimization and computational correction. On the study's bioinformatics: Reads were annotated to V, D and J genes per IMGT and analyzed with immunoSEQ Analyzer, keeping only productive sequences. Clonality was computed as one minus Shannon entropy normalized by log2 of the number of productive unique sequences. For each patient and control, public and private clones were evaluated among the 100 most prevalent clones. A clone was defined as Susac-specific if it was absent from the healthy and MS cohorts, from about a thousand published viral clones and from other ImmuneACCESS disease sequences. TCRdb trimmed the raw reads at Q25, called clones with MiXCR and kept productive beta chains. Records with the same CDR3 protein are collapsed into one entry carrying the most frequent genes and DNA. Clone size and V and J calls follow TCRdb, not the original study. In this sample the table shows more than 70,000 distinct CDR3 sequences, roughly 95% of which occur a single time. About 0.52% of the sample lies in the top ten.

Peripheral blood CD8+ and CD4+ T cells from healthy donors, Susac syndrome patients and multiple sclerosis patients were profiled using high-throughput TCR beta sequencing. The Susac syndrome patients fulfilled recently defined diagnostic criteria for definite or probable disease. Bulk CD8+ and CD4+ T cells were purified magnetically by negative isolation, whereas CD8+ TEMRA cells were enriched by FACS. Blood was drawn into EDTA tubes, processed within 24 hours, and PBMCs were isolated by density gradient centrifugation. PBMCs destined for TCR sequencing were cryopreserved in liquid nitrogen and later thawed in a 37 °C water bath. Purity of sorted or isolated CD4+, CD8+ and CD8+ TEMRA cells was at least 90%. This sample is drawn from a study of CD8 T cells in Susac syndrome (dated by TCRdb to the late 2010s). As for the study more broadly: Among the Susac syndrome patients who were sequenced, clinically active disease was present in six and clinical remission was observed in under ten. Susac syndrome patients were therapy-naive, on corticosteroids (some also receiving IVIg), or on IVIg alone at blood withdrawal. The study compared CD8+ T cell repertoire clonality among over ten healthy donors, some 14 Susac syndrome patients and some 16 multiple sclerosis patients. Whether CD8+ T cell activation and differentiation in Susac syndrome was antigen driven was tested using repertoire sequencing. Overall study outcomes, separate from this receptor: CD8+ repertoires in Susac syndrome showed clonal expansion, which was highest in CD8+ TEMRA cells and was greater in clinically active patients than in remitting patients. The number of individuals in the TCR sequencing and HLA analysis was acknowledged as relatively small. Roughly 15 Susac-specific public clones were identified in the total CD8+ repertoire, and roughly five Susac-specific public clones were identified in the CD8+ TEMRA repertoire.

The rearranged chain carries TRBV30 and TRBJ1-5; the D gene is perhaps TRBD1, from 6 matching bases. The clonotype comes from a human donor with Susac syndrome. The sequenced material came from CD8+ T cells from PBMCs. The sequence in DNA is TGTGCCTGGAGGGGCAGGGGTGCTAACAATCAGCCCCAGCATTTT. This is translated as CAWRGRGANNQPQHF. Where the CDR3 stops, the reference TRBV30 and TRBJ1-5 genes take over; the full variable domain is SQTIHQWPATLVQPVGSPLSLECTVEGTSNPNLYWYRQAAGRGLQLLFYSVGIGQISSEVPQNLSASRPQDRQFILSSKKLLLSDSGFYLCAWRGRGANNQPQHFGDGTRLSIL.